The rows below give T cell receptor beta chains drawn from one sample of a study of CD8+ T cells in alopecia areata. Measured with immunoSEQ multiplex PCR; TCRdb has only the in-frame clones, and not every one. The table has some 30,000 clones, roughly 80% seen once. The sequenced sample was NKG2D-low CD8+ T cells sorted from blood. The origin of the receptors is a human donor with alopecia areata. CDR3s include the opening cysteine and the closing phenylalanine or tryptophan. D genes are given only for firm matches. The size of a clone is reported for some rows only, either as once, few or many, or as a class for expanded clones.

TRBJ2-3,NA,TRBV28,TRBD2,CASSRGGRPDTQYF,TGTGCCAGCAGTCGGGGGGGCCGCCCAGATACGCAGTATTTT
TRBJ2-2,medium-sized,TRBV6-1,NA,CASSMTETGELFF,TGTGCCAGCAGCATGACTGAAACCGGGGAGCTGTTTTTT
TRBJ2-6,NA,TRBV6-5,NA,CASSYSTGSGANVLTF,TGTGCCAGCAGTTACTCGACGGGCTCTGGGGCCAACGTCCTGACTTTC
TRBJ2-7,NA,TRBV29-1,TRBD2,CSVQLAGGPYEQYF,TGCAGCGTCCAACTAGCGGGAGGACCCTACGAGCAGTACTTC
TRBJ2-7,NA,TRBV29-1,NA,CSVKGQRSEQYF,TGCAGCGTTAAGGGGCAGCGAAGCGAGCAGTACTTC
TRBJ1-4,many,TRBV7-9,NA,CASSGGGGLFF,TGTGCCAGCAGCGGGGGAGGTGGACTGTTTTTT
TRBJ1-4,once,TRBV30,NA,CAWTGQTTNEKLFF,TGTGCCTGGACCGGACAGACAACTAATGAAAAACTGTTTTTT
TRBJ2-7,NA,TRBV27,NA,CASSSGLGPYEQYF,TGTGCCAGCAGTTCCGGTCTGGGGCCCTACGAGCAGTACTTC
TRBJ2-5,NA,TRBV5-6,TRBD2,CASSQSVLPTSGEQETQYF,TGTGCCAGCAGCCAATCAGTTCTCCCGACTAGCGGGGAACAAGAGACCCAGTACTTC
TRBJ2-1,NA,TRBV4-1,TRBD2,CASSQGGGRNEQFF,TGCGCCAGCAGCCAAGGGGGCGGGAGAAATGAGCAGTTCTTC
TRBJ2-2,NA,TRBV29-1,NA,CSVINTGELFF,TGCAGCGTTATTAACACCGGGGAGCTGTTTTTT
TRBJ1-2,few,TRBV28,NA,CASSLPGRGGGYTF,TGTGCCAGCAGTTTACCCGGGAGGGGCGGAGGCTACACCTTC
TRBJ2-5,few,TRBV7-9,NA,CASSLEGSETQYF,TGTGCCAGCAGCTTAGAAGGTTCGGAGACCCAGTACTTC
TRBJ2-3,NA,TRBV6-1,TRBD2,CASSETAGGPGTQYF,TGTGCCAGCAGTGAAACAGCGGGGGGGCCGGGTACGCAGTATTTT
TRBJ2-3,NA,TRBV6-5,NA,CASSYSRHTDTQYF,TGTGCCAGCAGTTACTCGAGGCACACAGATACGCAGTATTTT
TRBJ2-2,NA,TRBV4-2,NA,CASSQAQEGGHTGELFF,TGTGCCAGCAGCCAAGCTCAAGAGGGGGGGCACACCGGGGAGCTGTTTTTT
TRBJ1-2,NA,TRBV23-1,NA,CASITRTEFNYGYTF,TGCGCCAGCATAACCAGGACAGAGTTTAACTATGGCTACACCTTC
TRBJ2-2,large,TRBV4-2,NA,CASSQGTGEAGELFF,TGTGCCAGCAGCCAAGGAACAGGGGAGGCCGGGGAGCTGTTTTTT
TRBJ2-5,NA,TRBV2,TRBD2,CASSSLAGEQETQYF,TGTGCCAGCAGTTCACTAGCGGGGGAGCAAGAGACCCAGTACTTC
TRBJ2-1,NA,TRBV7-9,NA,CASSLADETSYNEQFF,TGTGCCAGCAGCTTAGCGGACGAGACGTCCTACAATGAGCAGTTCTTC
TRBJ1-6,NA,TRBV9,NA,CASSVGAGSNSPLHF,TGTGCCAGCAGCGTAGGAGCAGGGAGTAATTCACCCCTCCACTTT
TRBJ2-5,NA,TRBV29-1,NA,CSVEETGREQYF,TGCAGCGTTGAAGAAACCGGGAGAGAGCAGTACTTC
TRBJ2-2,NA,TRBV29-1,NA,CSVEAVDRNTGELFF,TGCAGCGTTGAGGCGGTTGACAGGAACACCGGGGAGCTGTTTTTT
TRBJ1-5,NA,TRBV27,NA,CASSSRGNQPQHF,TGTGCCAGCAGTTCCAGGGGAAATCAGCCCCAGCATTTT
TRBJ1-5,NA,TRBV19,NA,CASSIGLQPQHF,TGTGCCAGTAGTATTGGGCTTCAGCCCCAGCATTTT
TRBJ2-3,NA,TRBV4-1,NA,CASSQGPRGEATDTQYF,TGCGCCAGCAGCCAAGGTCCCCGTGGGGAGGCCACAGATACGCAGTATTTT
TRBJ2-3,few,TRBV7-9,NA,CASSHGDPHTDTQYF,TGTGCCAGCAGCCACGGCGACCCTCACACAGATACGCAGTATTTT
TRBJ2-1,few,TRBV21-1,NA,CASSKGSLWRAINNEQFF,TGTGCCAGCAGCAAAGGATCCCTCTGGCGAGCTATAAACAATGAGCAGTTCTTC
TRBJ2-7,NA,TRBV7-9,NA,CASSLAVQGYEQYF,TGTGCCAGCAGCTTAGCCGTCCAGGGGTACGAGCAGTACTTC
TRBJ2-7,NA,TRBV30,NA,CAWEGRSYEQYF,TGTGCCTGGGAGGGACGGAGTTACGAGCAGTACTTC
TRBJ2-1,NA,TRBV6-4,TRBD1,CASSGDSNNEQFF,TGTGCCAGCAGTGGGGACAGTAACAATGAGCAGTTCTTC
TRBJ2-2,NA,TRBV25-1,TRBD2,CASSSGGSNTGELFF,TGTGCCAGCAGTAGCGGGGGGTCGAACACCGGGGAGCTGTTTTTT
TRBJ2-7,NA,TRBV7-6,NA,CASSAFGGAYEQYF,TGTGCCAGCAGCGCCTTTGGAGGGGCCTACGAGCAGTACTTC
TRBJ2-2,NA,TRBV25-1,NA,CASRATGWGGELFF,TGTGCCAGCAGGGCGACAGGTTGGGGCGGGGAGCTGTTTTTT
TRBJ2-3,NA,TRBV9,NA,CASSVVADTQYF,TGTGCCAGCAGCGTAGTAGCAGATACGCAGTATTTT
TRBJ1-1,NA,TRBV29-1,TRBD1,CSVHRAWDSPEAFF,TGCAGCGTTCACAGAGCCTGGGACAGCCCTGAAGCTTTCTTT
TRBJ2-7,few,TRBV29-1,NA,CSVGGAYEQYF,TGCAGCGTTGGGGGGGCCTACGAGCAGTACTTC
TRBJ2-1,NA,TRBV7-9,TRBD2,CASSFREGNHNEQFF,TGTGCCAGCAGCTTTCGGGAGGGGAATCACAATGAGCAGTTCTTC
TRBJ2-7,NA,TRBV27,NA,CASSPRALSYEQYF,TGTGCCAGCAGTCCCAGGGCCCTCTCTTACGAGCAGTACTTC
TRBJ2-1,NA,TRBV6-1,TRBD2,CASSVAGGFNEQFF,TGTGCCAGCAGTGTAGCGGGAGGGTTCAATGAGCAGTTCTTC
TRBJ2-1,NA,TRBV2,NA,CASSEPGTTGEQFF,TGTGCCAGCAGTGAGCCAGGGACGACGGGTGAGCAGTTCTTC
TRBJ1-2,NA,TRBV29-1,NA,CSVDRTEDYGYTF,TGCAGCGTTGACAGGACCGAGGACTATGGCTACACCTTC
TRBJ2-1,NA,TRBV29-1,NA,CSVEGGLARYNEQFF,TGCAGCGTTGAAGGGGGCCTAGCGCGGTACAATGAGCAGTTCTTC
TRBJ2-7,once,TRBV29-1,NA,CSVVAATYEQYF,TGCAGCGTTGTGGCAGCGACCTACGAGCAGTACTTC
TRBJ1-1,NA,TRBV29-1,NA,CSVVGKNTEAFF,TGCAGCGTTGTCGGCAAGAACACTGAAGCTTTCTTT
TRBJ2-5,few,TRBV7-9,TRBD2,CATREGAETQYF,TGTGCCACCCGGGAGGGTGCGGAGACCCAGTACTTC
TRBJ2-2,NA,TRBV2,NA,CASWGRPPVTGELFF,TGTGCCAGCTGGGGCCGGCCTCCGGTCACCGGGGAGCTGTTTTTT
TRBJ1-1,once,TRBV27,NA,CASSQKDTVNTEAFF,TGTGCCAGCAGTCAAAAGGACACAGTGAACACTGAAGCTTTCTTT
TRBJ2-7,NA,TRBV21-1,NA,CASKDPYF,TGTGCCAGCAAAGATCCGTACTTC
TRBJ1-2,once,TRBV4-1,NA,CASSQGQDYGYGYTF,TGCGCCAGCAGCCAAGGTCAGGACTACGGCTATGGCTACACCTTC
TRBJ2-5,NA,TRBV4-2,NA,CASSQGPSLGETQYF,TGTGCCAGCAGCCAAGGACCTAGCCTCGGAGAGACCCAGTACTTC
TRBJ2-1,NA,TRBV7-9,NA,CASSLVRSAVDEQFF,TGTGCCAGCAGCTTGGTACGGTCCGCGGTTGATGAGCAGTTCTTC
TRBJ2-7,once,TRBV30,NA,CAWSVMYEQYF,TGTGCCTGGAGTGTAATGTACGAGCAGTACTTC
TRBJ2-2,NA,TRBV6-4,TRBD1,CASSATGTGGAGTGELFF,TGTGCCAGCAGTGCCACCGGGACAGGGGGCGCAGGCACCGGGGAGCTGTTTTTT
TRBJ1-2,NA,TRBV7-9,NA,CASSPPTGNYGYTF,TGTGCCAGCAGCCCACCAACAGGGAACTATGGCTACACCTTC